The 26 T cell receptor beta chains below come from one sample, sequenced in a study of T cell responses to AZD1222 COVID-19 vaccine. This table comes from immunoSEQ multiplex PCR, and its TCRdb copy is limited to in-frame clones, with some not included. The profile covers around 130,000 clones, with 90% appearing a single time and 4% to 4.5% taken by the ten largest. This sample comprised peripheral blood, obtained 28 days after the second dose of the MenACWY control vaccine. The receptors were sampled from an adult who received the MenACWY meningococcal vaccine as a control.

The rearrangement links TRBV7-3 to TRBJ2-7, with 9 bases matching TRBD1. The V gene end was trimmed by 5 bases and the J gene end by 2 bases; junction bases not matched to a gene: 7. The CDR3 sequence is 15 residues long. Germline lookup yields CDR1 SGHTA and CDR2 FQGTGA. The CDR3 protein is CASSDSGTGPYEQYF. The CDR3 bases are TGTGCCAGCAGCGACTCCGGGACAGGGCCCTACGAGCAGTACTTC.

This chain joins TRBV24-1 and TRBJ2-3; TRBD2 aligns across 12 bases. In germline, CDR1 is KGHDR, CDR2 SFDVKD. This CDR3 has 19 amino acids. The ends lost 3 bases at V and 1 base at J; junction bases unmatched: 10. CDR3 residues: CATSDPTSGGIRGTDTQYF. DNA of the CDR3: TGTGCCACCAGTGATCCGACTAGCGGGGGAATCCGAGGCACAGATACGCAGTATTTT.

J is TRBJ1-1 and V is TRBV5-6; D unresolved. This CDR3 spans 13 amino acids. Trimming stripped 6 bases from V and 0 bases from J, with 9 bases between. The germline V gene encodes CDR1 SGHDT and CDR2 YYEEEE. CDR3 nucleotides: TGTGCCAGCACTAATCTCATGAACACTGAAGCTTTCTTT. This gives the protein CASTNLMNTEAFF.

This clone has just one count. This chain connects TRBV28 to TRBJ1-6, with 7 bases lining up with TRBD1. CDR1 and CDR2 from the germline V gene are MDHEN and SYDVKM. The CDR3 sequence is 14 residues long. V lost 0 bases to trimming and J lost 7 bases; unmatched junction nucleotides: 0. The CDR3 DNA follows: TGTGCCAGCAGTTTATGGACAGGGAATTCACCCCTCCACTTT. This gives the protein CASSLWTGNSPLHF.

The chain joins TRBV27 to TRBJ2-1; 9 nucleotides agree with TRBD2. Trimming at V came to 4 bases and at J to 3 bases, leaving 4 bases not matched to a gene. The CDR3 has 15 residues. Germline V CDR1 and CDR2: MNHEY, SMNVEV (reference sequence). The CDR3 coding sequence is TGTGCCAGCAGTTACAGGACTAGCGACTACAATGAGCAGTTCTTC. Its translation: CASSYRTSDYNEQFF.

The CDR3 loop reads CASSQDRPGGNGAQYF. The CDR3 nucleotides read TGCGCCAGCAGCCAAGATCGTCCAGGGGGGAATGGGGCCCAGTACTTC. This chain uses TRBV4-3 with TRBJ2-5; a possible D gene is TRBD1 (7 bases). Germline CDR1 is LGHNA and CDR2 is YSLEER. V gave up 0 bases and J gave up 9 bases, with 20 bases separating them. The CDR3 has 16 amino acids.

The chain carries TRBV4-3 and TRBJ1-3; D call uncertain. This CDR3 comprises 13 residues. V lost 4 bases to trimming and J lost 2 bases, with 6 bases between them. CDR1 and CDR2 (germline): LGHNA, YSLEER. The CDR3 bases are TGCGCCAGCAGCCTGGAGGCTGGAAACACCATATATTTT. This translates into CASSLEAGNTIYF.

The chain combines TRBV12-3 or TRBV12-4 with TRBJ1-1, with a possible D match to TRBD1 (5 bases). Trimming cost V 3 bases and J 11 bases, with 10 bases left between them. The CDR3 loop spans 11 amino acids. CDR3 in amino acids: CASSFGARAFF. CDR3 in DNA: TGTGCCAGCAGTTTTGGGGCGCGGGCTTTCTTT.

The V gene is TRBV7-7, the J gene TRBJ2-2; the match to TRBD2 covers 14 bases. J was trimmed by 5 bases and V by 5 bases; bases with no gene match: 4. The germline V gene has CDR1 SSHAT and CDR2 FNYEAQ (reference sequence). The CDR3 consists of 16 residues. CDR3 loop: CASSPWTSGGTGELFF. In DNA, the CDR3 is TGTGCCAGCAGCCCCTGGACTAGCGGGGGGACCGGGGAGCTGTTTTTT.

This chain connects TRBV7-2 to TRBJ1-5; perhaps TRBD1 as D (6 bases). V dropped 2 bases and J dropped 3 bases, with 14 bases sitting between them. Germline V gene lookup returns CDR1 SGHTA and CDR2 FQGNSA. CDR3 length: 16 residues. Here the CDR3 reads CASSLSLHRDNQPQHF. The CDR3 DNA sequence: TGTGCCAGCAGCTTATCGCTACACAGGGACAATCAGCCCCAGCATTTT.

The rearrangement joins TRBV4-1 to TRBJ2-5, with TRBD2 matching 16 bases. CDR1 MGHRA and CDR2 YSYEKL come from the germline V gene. This CDR3 comprises 19 residues. With 1 base clipped from V and 2 bases from J, the junction kept 7 bases outside the gene matches. CDR3 coding DNA: TGCGCCAGCAGCCAAGCGGGACTAGCGGGGGGGCTACTACAAGAGACCCAGTACTTC. This gives the protein CASSQAGLAGGLLQETQYF.

This chain links TRBV6-5 with TRBJ2-1; the D gene is possibly TRBD1 (6 bases). The CDR3 has 14 amino acids. With 6 bases removed from V and 6 bases from J, the gap between germline ends came to 15 bases. Per the germline V gene, CDR1 is MNHEY and CDR2 is SVGAGI. CDR3 sequence: CASSPQGPINEQFF. CDR3 coding DNA: TGTGCCAGCAGCCCACAGGGCCCCATCAATGAGCAGTTCTTC.

This clone has a handful of counts. The chain combines TRBV7-8 with TRBJ2-3; D possibly uses TRBD1 or TRBD2 (5 bases each). Trimming removed 6 bases at V and 1 base at J, with 20 bases between. CDR3 length: 17 amino acids. Germline V CDR1 and CDR2: SGHVS, FQNEAQ. CDR3 nucleotides: TGTGCCAGCAGTCCGGTCGGGGCTAGCAGGGGCACAGATACGCAGTATTTT. Translating it yields CASSPVGASRGTDTQYF. Based on the CDR3 plus reference TRBV7-8 and TRBJ2-3, the full variable domain is GAGVSQSPRYKVAKRGQDVALRCDPISGHVSLFWYQQALGQGPEFLTYFQNEAQLDKSGLPSDRFFAERPEGSVSTLKIQRTQQEDSAVYLCASSPVGASRGTDTQYFGPGTRLTVL.

The table lists this clone with a count of one. The rearrangement joins TRBV5-1 to TRBJ1-2; weak D call: TRBD1 (5 bases). The V end was cut by 2 bases, the J end by 8 bases, with 19 bases between. The germline CDR1 and CDR2 sequences are SGHRS and YFSETQ. The CDR3 is made up of 15 amino acids. CDR3 in amino acids: CASSFVLGGTSGYTF. The CDR3 DNA follows: TGCGCCAGCAGCTTTGTATTGGGCGGGACTAGCGGCTACACCTTC.

The gene calls are TRBV28 and TRBJ1-2; no clear D gene. Trimming removed 3 bases at V and 2 bases at J, with 16 bases between. CDR1 is MDHEN, CDR2 SYDVKM, per germline. This CDR3 spans 16 amino acids. CDR3: CASSFRWPKPNYGYTF. The CDR3 nucleotides read TGTGCCAGCAGTTTCCGGTGGCCCAAACCCAACTATGGCTACACCTTC.

In nucleotides, the CDR3 is TGTGCCAGCAGTGCGGACAGTACGGGAGATACGCAGTATTTT. This codes for CASSADSTGDTQYF. This sequence joins TRBV2 and TRBJ2-3, with D possibly matching TRBD1 (6 bases). Looked up from germline, CDR1 is SNHLY and CDR2 is FYNNEI. This CDR3 is built from 14 residues. Deletions cut 4 bases from V and 5 bases from J, with 13 bases between. Full variable domain (rest looked up from reference TRBV2 and TRBJ2-3): EPEVTQTPSHQVTQMGQEVILRCVPISNHLYFYWYRQILGQKVEFLVSFYNNEISEKSEIFDDQFSVERPDGSNFTLKIRSTKLEDSAMYFCASSADSTGDTQYFGPGTRLTVL.

This chain links TRBV15 with TRBJ2-5; D is uncertain. This CDR3 is 16 amino acids long. The V gene's germline CDR1 is LNHNV and CDR2 YYDKDF (reference sequence). Trimming took 0 bases from V and 5 from J, leaving 16 bases between them. The CDR3 nucleotides are TGTGCCACCAGCAGAGATCCCCTTGGCGCAGGCGAGACCCAGTACTTC. Translated: CATSRDPLGAGETQYF.

This chain connects TRBV29-1 to TRBJ2-3; 8 nucleotides align to TRBD1. With 7 bases clipped from V and 5 bases from J, the junction kept 17 bases outside the gene matches. Germline V gene data show CDR1 as SQVTM and CDR2 as ANQGSEA. CDR3 length equals 16 residues. CDR3 region: CSGVIWTGTLRDTQYF. CDR3 DNA sequence: TGCAGCGGGGTGATCTGGACAGGGACCTTGCGAGATACGCAGTATTTT.

CDR3 in amino acids: CASRMTGGEGETQYF. Written as DNA, the CDR3 is TGTGCCAGTAGGATGACAGGGGGCGAGGGGGAGACCCAGTACTTC. The V gene is TRBV19, the J gene TRBJ2-5; 10 bases are a match to TRBD1. There are 15 residues in the CDR3. The germline V gene encodes CDR1 LNHDA and CDR2 SQIVND (reference sequence). With V trimmed by 6 bases and J by 5 bases, 9 bases remained unmatched.

The CDR3 loop is CASSLYQPRDSPLHF. The DNA for the CDR3 is TGCGCCAGCAGCTTGTATCAGCCCAGGGATTCACCCCTCCACTTT. This rearrangement joins TRBV5-1 to TRBJ1-6; TRBD1 is a possible D gene (5 bases). This CDR3 is built from 15 residues. V was trimmed by 1 base and J by 8 bases, leaving 13 bases between them. Germline CDR1 is SGHRS and CDR2 is YFSETQ.

The chain combines TRBV7-9 with TRBJ2-7; perhaps TRBD1 as D (6 bases). Per germline, CDR1 SEHNR and CDR2 FQNEAQ (reference sequence). CDR3 size: 13 residues. The V end lost 1 base, the J end lost 5 bases, and 9 bases lay between the germline ends. In DNA, the CDR3 is TGTGCCAGCAGCTTAGTTACAGGGCACGAGCAGTACTTC. Its translation is CASSLVTGHEQYF.

The chain is built from TRBV7-2 and TRBJ1-4, with TRBD1 identical over 9 bases. The CDR3 runs to 15 residues. Trimming took 5 bases from V and 7 from J; bases not matched to a gene: 8. The V gene's germline CDR1 is SGHTA and CDR2 FQGNSA. DNA of the CDR3: TGTGCCAGCAGCCCAACCGGACAGGGGTTTGAAAAACTGTTTTTT. This codes for CASSPTGQGFEKLFF. The full variable domain, with the rest looked up from reference TRBV7-2 and TRBJ1-4, is GAGVSQSPSNKVTEKGKDVELRCDPISGHTALYWYRQSLGQGLEFLIYFQGNSAPDKSGLPSDRFSAERTGGSVSTLTIQRTQQEDSAVYLCASSPTGQGFEKLFFGSGTQLSVL.

This sequence joins TRBV13 and TRBJ1-2; 7 bases agree with TRBD1. Losses at the gene ends were 1 base for V and 4 bases for J; bases not matched to a gene: 3. Germline V gene sequence: CDR1 PRHDT, CDR2 FYEKMQ (reference sequence). The length of the CDR3 is 14 residues. CDR3 residues: CASSLERQGYGYTF. CDR3 nucleotides: TGTGCCAGCAGCTTAGAACGACAGGGCTATGGCTACACCTTC.

This clone was counted a single time. V gene TRBV19 combines with J gene TRBJ2-3; D possibly corresponds to TRBD1 (5 bases). The V end was cut by 6 bases, the J end by 2 bases, with 15 bases between. The CDR3 has 15 residues. CDR1 and CDR2 from the germline V gene are LNHDA and SQIVND (reference sequence). This CDR3 is CASRLEGAYTDTQYF. Written as DNA, the CDR3 is TGTGCCAGTAGACTCGAAGGGGCGTACACAGATACGCAGTATTTT.

Worth noting for this clone: A read error may produce the germline difference seen at one junction end. The J gene is TRBJ1-2, the V gene TRBV6-6; tentatively, D is TRBD1 (5 bases). Germline V gene data show CDR1 as MNHNY and CDR2 as SVGAGI (reference sequence). The CDR3 length is 14 residues. The chain's CDR3 is CASTYPGGGQGYTF. CDR3 bases: TGTGCCAGCACTTACCCGGGGGGGGGTCAGGGCTACACCTTC.

CDR3 DNA sequence: TGTGCCAGCAGCCTCGGCAGGCCAACTAATGAAAAACTGTTTTTT. Amino acid sequence: CASSLGRPTNEKLFF. This chain uses TRBV7-2 with TRBJ1-4; D not certain. Germline V CDR1 and CDR2: SGHTA, FQGNSA. V lost 5 bases, J lost 0 bases, and 10 bases lay in between. CDR3 length: 15 amino acids.